The T cell receptor (beta chain) described here comes from a study of Ad26.COV2.S vaccination and SARS-CoV-2 variants. Study in general: The donor was enrolled in the Ad26.COV2.S arm of the COV1001 trial. The authors gave Ad26.COV2.S intramuscularly, either once or twice 56 days apart.

Overall study findings and caveats: There was reportedly substantial breadth in spike-specific CD8+ and CD4+ T cell responses after vaccination. The TCR breadth and depth analyses may have produced an underestimate of total T cell responses.

About this clone itself: Its specificity is not known.

The CDR3 is 12 amino acids. V shed 7 bases and J shed 3 bases, with 7 bases lying between them. The V gene's germline CDR1 is MDHEN and CDR2 SYDVKM. TCRdb keeps only in-frame clones here, not all; method: immunoSEQ multiplex PCR. This sample yields roughly 320,000 clones, of which around four fifths are seen a single time; approximately 2.2% belongs to the top ten. Regarding treatment: around 19 received Ad26.COV2.S at low or high dose, single or two shots; 5 received placebo; per-sample allocation not given. After the first vaccine or placebo injection, samples were drawn on day 63. The chain combines TRBV28 with TRBJ1-5; D remains unclear. Source: peripheral blood, taken in a trial of Ad26.COV2.S vaccine versus placebo. The receptor was isolated from a person aged 18 to 59 who received the Ad26.COV2.S COVID-19 vaccine or a placebo. The CDR3 DNA follows: TGTGCCAGCAACCAATTCAATCAGCCCCAGCATTTT. Its translation is CASNQFNQPQHF. The full variable domain, with the rest looked up from reference TRBV28 and TRBJ1-5, is DVKVTQSSRYLVKRTGEKVFLECVQDMDHENMFWYRQDPGLGLRLIYFSYDVKMKEKGDIPEGYSVSREKKERFSLILESASTNQTSMYLCASNQFNQPQHFGDGTRLSIL.